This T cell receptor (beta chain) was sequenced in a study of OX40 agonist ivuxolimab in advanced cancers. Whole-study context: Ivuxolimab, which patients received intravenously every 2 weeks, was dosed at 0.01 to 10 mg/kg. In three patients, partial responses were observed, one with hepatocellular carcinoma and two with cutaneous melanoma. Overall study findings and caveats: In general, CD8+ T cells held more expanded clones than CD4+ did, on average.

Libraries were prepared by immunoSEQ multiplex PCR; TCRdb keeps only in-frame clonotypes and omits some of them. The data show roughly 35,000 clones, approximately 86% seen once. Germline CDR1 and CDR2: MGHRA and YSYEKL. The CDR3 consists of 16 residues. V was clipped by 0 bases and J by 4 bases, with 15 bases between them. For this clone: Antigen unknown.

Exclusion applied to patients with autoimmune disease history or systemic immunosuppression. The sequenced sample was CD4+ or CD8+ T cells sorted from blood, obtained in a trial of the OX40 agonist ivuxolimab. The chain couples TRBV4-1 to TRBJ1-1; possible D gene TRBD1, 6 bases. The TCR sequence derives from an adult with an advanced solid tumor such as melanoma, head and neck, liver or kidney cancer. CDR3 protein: CASSQEWEGVATEAFF. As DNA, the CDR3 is TGCGCCAGCAGCCAAGAGTGGGAGGGGGTAGCCACTGAAGCTTTCTTT.